This T cell receptor (beta chain) is from a study of blood T cells in healthy people across ages. Germline CDR1 DFQATT, CDR2 SNEGSKA (reference sequence). The ends were cut back, 5 bases at V and 13 bases at J, with 27 bases in the middle. The CDR3 spans 15 residues. Study conclusions and caveats: Relative to aged donors, long-lived donors carried more naive CD4+ cells and displayed higher diversity. Per-million-T-cell TCR beta diversity fell roughly linearly with age.

Primers used in a second PCR of roughly 6 to 11 cycles were a sample-barcoded 5' primer and a J-beta primer mix. MiXCR, run by TCRdb on the 5' RACE reads, gives a single entry per CDR3 protein. The sample includes about 900,000 distinct CDR3 sequences, around 62% seen only once; the top ten take around 30%. As for this clonotype: The antigen remains undetermined.

Per individual sample, total RNA of at least 5 micrograms was extracted. The material sequenced was blood. The chain carries TRBV20-1 and TRBJ2-4; D is possibly TRBD1 (6 bases). This receptor was taken from a man under 40 in good health. DNA for the CDR3: TGCAGTGCTGGACCGCCGGAACCCTTAGCAGGGGAGCAGTACTTC. Its protein is CSAGPPEPLAGEQYF.